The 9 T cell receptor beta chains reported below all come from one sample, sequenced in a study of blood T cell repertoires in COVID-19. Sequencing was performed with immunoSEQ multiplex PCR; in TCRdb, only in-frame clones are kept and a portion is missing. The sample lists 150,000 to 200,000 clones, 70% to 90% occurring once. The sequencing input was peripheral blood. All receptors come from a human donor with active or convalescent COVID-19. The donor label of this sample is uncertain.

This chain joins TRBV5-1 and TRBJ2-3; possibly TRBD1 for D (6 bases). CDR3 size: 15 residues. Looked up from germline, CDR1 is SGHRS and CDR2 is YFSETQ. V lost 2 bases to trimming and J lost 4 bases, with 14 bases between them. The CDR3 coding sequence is TGCGCCAGCAGCTTAGGAGTAGCAGGGGCAGATACGCAGTATTTT. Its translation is CASSLGVAGADTQYF.

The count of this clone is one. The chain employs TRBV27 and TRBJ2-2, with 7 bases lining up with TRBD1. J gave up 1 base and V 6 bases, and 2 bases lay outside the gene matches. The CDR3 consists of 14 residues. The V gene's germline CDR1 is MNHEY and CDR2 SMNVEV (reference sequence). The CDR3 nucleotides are TGTGCCAGCAGCCAGGGGGAGAACACCGGGGAGCTGTTTTTT. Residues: CASSQGENTGELFF.

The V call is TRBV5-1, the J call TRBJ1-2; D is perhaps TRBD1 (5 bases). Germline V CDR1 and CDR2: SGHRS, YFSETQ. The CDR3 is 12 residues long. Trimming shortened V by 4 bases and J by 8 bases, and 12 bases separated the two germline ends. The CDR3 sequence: CASSPTGDGYTF. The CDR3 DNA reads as TGCGCCAGCAGCCCCACGGGGGACGGCTACACCTTC.

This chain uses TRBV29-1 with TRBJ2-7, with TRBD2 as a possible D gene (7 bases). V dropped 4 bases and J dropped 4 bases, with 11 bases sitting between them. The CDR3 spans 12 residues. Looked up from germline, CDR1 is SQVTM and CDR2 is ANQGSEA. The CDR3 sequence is CSVVRGAYEQYF. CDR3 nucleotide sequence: TGCAGCGTTGTTCGGGGGGCTTACGAGCAGTACTTC.

The CDR3 DNA sequence: TGTGCCAGCAGCCAAGTATTCCCTACTAAGGGGCTGGAACTTAACACCATATATTTT. Translating it yields CASSQVFPTKGLELNTIYF. This chain connects TRBV11-2 to TRBJ1-3, with D possibly matching TRBD1 (5 bases). This CDR3 region has 19 residues. V was pared by 5 bases and J by 7 bases, with 30 bases between. Germline CDR1 and CDR2: SGHAT and FQNNGV. Together with reference TRBV11-2 and TRBJ1-3, the CDR3 gives the full variable domain: EAGVAQSPRYKIIEKRQSVAFWCNPISGHATLYWYQQILGQGPKLLIQFQNNGVVDDSQLPKDRFSAERLKGVDSTLKIQPAKLEDSAVYLCASSQVFPTKGLELNTIYFGEGSWLTVV.

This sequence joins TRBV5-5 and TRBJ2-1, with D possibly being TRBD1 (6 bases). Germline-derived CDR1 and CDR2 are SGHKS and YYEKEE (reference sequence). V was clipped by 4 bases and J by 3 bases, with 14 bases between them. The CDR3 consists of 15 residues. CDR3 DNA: TGTGCCAGCAGCACCCAGACAGGTAACTACAATGAGCAGTTCTTC. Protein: CASSTQTGNYNEQFF. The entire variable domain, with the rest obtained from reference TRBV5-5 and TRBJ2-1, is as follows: DAGVTQSPTHLIKTRGQQVTLRCSPISGHKSVSWYQQVLGQGPQFIFQYYEKEERGRGNFPDRFSARQFPNYSSELNVNALLLGDSALYLCASSTQTGNYNEQFFGPGTRLTVL.

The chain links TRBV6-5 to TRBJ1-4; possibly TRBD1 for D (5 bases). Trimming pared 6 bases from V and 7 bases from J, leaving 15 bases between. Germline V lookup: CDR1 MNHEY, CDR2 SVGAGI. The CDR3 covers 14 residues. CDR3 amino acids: CASSLTQGREKLFF. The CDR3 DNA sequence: TGTGCCAGCAGCCTCACCCAGGGTCGTGAAAAACTGTTTTTT.

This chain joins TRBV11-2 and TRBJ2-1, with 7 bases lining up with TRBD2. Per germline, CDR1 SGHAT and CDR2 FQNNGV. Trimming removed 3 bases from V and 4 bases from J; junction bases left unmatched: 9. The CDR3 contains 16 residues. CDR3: CASSLVRGEGYNEQFF. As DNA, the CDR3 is TGTGCCAGCAGCTTGGTGCGAGGGGAGGGGTACAATGAGCAGTTCTTC.

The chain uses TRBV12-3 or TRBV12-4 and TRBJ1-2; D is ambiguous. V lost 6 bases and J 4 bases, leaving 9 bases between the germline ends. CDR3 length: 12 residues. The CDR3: CASSPEIYGYTF. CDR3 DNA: TGTGCCAGCAGCCCAGAAATCTATGGCTACACCTTC.